Given below is one TCR beta chain in context. Only one count was recorded for this clone. There is no known antigen for this receptor. Per-base qualities were not stored, and no clone one base away is much larger. The donors were included in the validation cohort of 120 subjects, a group kept apart from the roughly 680-subject first cohort. Reading from cysteine to phenylalanine, the CDR3 counts 13 amino acids. Of all the DNA, just the CDR3 is kept, 39 bases in frame from base 1. The germline V gene (reference sequence) yields SEHNR for CDR1 and FQNEAQ for CDR2. V is pared back by 4 bases and J by 1 base, with 7 bases lying between the germline termini. Library method: the immunoSEQ multiplex PCR assay. As for how the authors treated the data: A statistical classification framework was built for diagnosing cytomegalovirus status from the catalog of TCR beta chain sequences. TCRdb took this table from immuneACCESS and kept in-frame rearrangements with V and J called. Such tables lack part of the clones; where checked against another copy, unresolved V genes explain under half of the gap, and the rest is unexplained. V and J calls and clone size follow that table, whereas D and trimming were derived from the DNA. A total of tens of thousands of clones appear in this sample, nearly 98% of them only once. The top ten clones comprise about 1.5% of the sample.

This record belongs to a study of cytomegalovirus exposure and HLA in healthy donors (dated by TCRdb to the late 2010s). The study in broad terms: A later analysis indicated that the roughly 120 validation repertoires were generated on the platform also employed for the approximately 700 repertoires of the first cohort. The study aimed to test whether signatures of past pathogen exposure could be identified by cataloging public T cell receptors. A separate validation cohort of more than 100 different subjects was used in addition to the roughly 700-subject first cohort. To predict cytomegalovirus infection status, the study combined high-throughput TCR immunosequencing, statistical association of individual TCRs with disease status, and machine learning.

General conclusions and limits of the study: A total of about 150 TCR beta chains were listed by the study as associated with cytomegalovirus. The authors suggested that the approach could potentially be extended to other disease states and immunological phenotypes. Of the cluster scores, approximately 94% were above 0 in a later analysis, which found that TCRs clustered in the first cohort also tended to co-occur in the 120 or so validation repertoires. In vitro tests confirmed that a few of the cytomegalovirus-associated TCR beta chains recognize cytomegalovirus antigens. In both the original and validation cohorts, the classifier was reported to diagnose cytomegalovirus status with high specificity and sensitivity. The validation cohort had no HLA typing available for a later analysis, so co-occurrence within that cohort was assessed over all 120 or so repertoires. Most TCR sequences were observed very rarely across donors, whereas some public TCRs were present in many individuals.

The sequence came from a woman younger than 30 in good health and CMV-seropositive. The specimen sequenced was PBMCs. The chain is encoded by TRBV7-9 joined to TRBJ1-1, with a weak D call of TRBD1 (5 bases match). The CDR3 has the sequence CASSSGQNTEAFF. The nucleotide sequence reads TGTGCCAGCAGCTCTGGACAGAACACTGAAGCTTTCTTT.